A selection of T cell receptor beta chains follows, all from one sample in a study of cytomegalovirus exposure and HLA in healthy donors. Assay: immunoSEQ multiplex PCR; the TCRdb copy retains only in-frame clones and omits some. Of 63,000 or so clones listed, about 82% are singletons. Sequencing input: PBMCs. These receptors came from a woman under 40 in good health and CMV-seronegative. CDR3s leave out the opening cysteine and the closing phenylalanine or tryptophan.

v_gene	j_gene	CDR3aa
TRBV30	TRBJ1-1	AWSGAPLNTEAF
TRBV6-1	TRBJ2-6	ASSEGGGSGANVLT
TRBV7-9	TRBJ2-1	ASSLVTGDEQF
TRBV5-1	TRBJ2-6	ASSMQGSSGANVLT
TRBV9	TRBJ2-7	ASSVVSESDEQY
TRBV5-6	TRBJ1-1	ASSRGEVNTEAF
TRBV29-1	TRBJ1-2	SGAGSWDYGYT
TRBV19	TRBJ1-1	ASSRRQGNTEAF
TRBV4-1	TRBJ2-1	ASSLPTRGRGDEQF
TRBV10-3	TRBJ1-1	AISRDGQITEAF
TRBV6-6	TRBJ2-3	ASSSGQDADTQY
TRBV4-1	TRBJ2-7	ASQLGTGLSYEQY
TRBV7-2	TRBJ2-7	ASSPVGAAYEQY
TRBV10-3	TRBJ1-4	AISEPGANEKLF
TRBV29-1	TRBJ2-1	SVRLPLAPHEQF
TRBV29-1	TRBJ2-3	SVEGQGSTDTQY
TRBV7-3	TRBJ2-3	ASSFSGGRTDTQY
TRBV6-5	TRBJ2-1	ASSYSAGGYNEQF
TRBV6-5	TRBJ1-1	ASSYGTGDTEAF
TRBV28	TRBJ2-3	ASSSTDTQY
TRBV30	TRBJ1-4	AWSVQESQKLF
TRBV5-3	TRBJ1-1	ARSSRASTEAF
TRBV2	TRBJ2-2	ASSLRDSLSGELF
TRBV4-2	TRBJ2-4	ASSQEPGAKNIQY
TRBV2	TRBJ2-1	ASSEGASLVYNEQF
TRBV6-5	TRBJ2-7	ASSYESGGLYEQY
TRBV6-5	TRBJ1-1	ASSYQREAF
TRBV6-5	TRBJ2-3	ASSYSRTSVDTQY
TRBV25-1	TRBJ1-4	ASSEYTGVNGKLF
TRBV9	TRBJ1-2	ASSVDAGLNYGYT
TRBV29-1	TRBJ2-5	SVEARPGETQY
TRBV5-1	TRBJ1-2	ASSLGQGVFNYGYT